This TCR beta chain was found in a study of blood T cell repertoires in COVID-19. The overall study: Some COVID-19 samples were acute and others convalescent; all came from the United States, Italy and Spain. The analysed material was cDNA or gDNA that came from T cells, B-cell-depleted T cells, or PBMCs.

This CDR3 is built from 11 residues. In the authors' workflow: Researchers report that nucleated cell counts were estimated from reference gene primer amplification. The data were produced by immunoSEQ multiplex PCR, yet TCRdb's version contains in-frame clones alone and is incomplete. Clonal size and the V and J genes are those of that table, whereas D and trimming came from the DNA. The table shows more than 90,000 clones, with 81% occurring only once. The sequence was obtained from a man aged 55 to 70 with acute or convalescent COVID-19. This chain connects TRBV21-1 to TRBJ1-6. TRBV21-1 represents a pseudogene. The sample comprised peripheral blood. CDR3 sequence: CASTSLPPLHF. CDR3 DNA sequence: TGTGCCAGCACCTCTCTCCCACCCCTCCACTTT.